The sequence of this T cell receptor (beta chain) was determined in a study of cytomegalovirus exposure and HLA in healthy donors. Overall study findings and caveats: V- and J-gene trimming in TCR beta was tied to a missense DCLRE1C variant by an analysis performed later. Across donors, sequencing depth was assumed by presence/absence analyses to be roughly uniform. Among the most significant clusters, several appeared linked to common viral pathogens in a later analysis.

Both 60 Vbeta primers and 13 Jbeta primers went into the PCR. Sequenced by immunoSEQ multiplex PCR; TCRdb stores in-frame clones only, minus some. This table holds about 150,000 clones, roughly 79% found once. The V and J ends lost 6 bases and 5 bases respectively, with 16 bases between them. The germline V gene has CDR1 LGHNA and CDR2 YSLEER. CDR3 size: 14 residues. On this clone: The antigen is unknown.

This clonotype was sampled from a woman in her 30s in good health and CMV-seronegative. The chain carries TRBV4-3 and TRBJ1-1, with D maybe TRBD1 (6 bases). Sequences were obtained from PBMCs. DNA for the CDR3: TGCGCCAGCAGGCGTGGAGGGAGGGGGACTGAAGCTTTCTTT. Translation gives CASRRGGRGTEAFF.